The 27 T cell receptor beta chains below come from one sample, sequenced in a study of T cell responses to AZD1222 COVID-19 vaccine. Measured with immunoSEQ multiplex PCR; TCRdb has only the in-frame clones, and not every one. The table shows fewer than 200,000 clones, with around 90% occurring only once. The sample consisted of peripheral blood, taken 28 days after the second dose of the MenACWY control vaccine. The receptors originated from an adult who received the MenACWY meningococcal vaccine as a control.

The chain carries TRBV12-3 or TRBV12-4 and TRBJ2-7; D is uncertain. The CDR3 contains 13 residues. Between the trimmed V and J ends, which lost 2 bases and 3 bases, there was a span of 8 bases. DNA of the CDR3: TGTGCCAGCAGTTTAATGGGGTTCTACGAGCAGTACTTC. Protein: CASSLMGFYEQYF.

The chain combines TRBV19 with TRBJ1-2, with no clear D. CDR1 and CDR2 from the germline V gene are LNHDA and SQIVND (reference sequence). V lost 0 bases and J lost 4, with 12 bases in between. This CDR3 has 15 residues. The CDR3 DNA reads TGTGCCAGTAGTATAGATCGGGAGTGGGGCTATGGCTACACCTTC. Protein: CASSIDREWGYGYTF.

V usage is TRBV5-8 and J usage is TRBJ1-2; weak D call: TRBD1 (5 bases). Germline values: CDR1 SGHTS, CDR2 YDEGEE. The CDR3 extends over 12 amino acids. Trimming took 5 bases from V and 7 from J, leaving 12 bases between them. DNA for the CDR3: TGTGCCAGCAGGCCCAGGGACCCTGGCTACACCTTC. Translating it yields CASRPRDPGYTF.

This rearrangement joins TRBV3-1 (or the pseudogene TRBV3-2) to TRBJ1-2, with 9 bases lining up with TRBD1. Unmatched junction bases numbered 5, after V lost 2 bases and J lost 7 bases. The CDR3 covers 14 residues. The germline V gene has CDR1 LGHDT and CDR2 YNNKEL (reference sequence). The CDR3 sequence: CASSQTGGSPGYTF. The CDR3 DNA reads TGTGCCAGCAGCCAAACAGGGGGCTCCCCTGGCTACACCTTC.

This chain's CDR3 is CASSLGPGEQYF. As DNA, the CDR3 is TGTGCCAGCAGCTTGGGGCCGGGCGAGCAGTACTTC. This chain links TRBV5-4 with TRBJ2-7; D gene ambiguous. The CDR3 consists of 12 residues. CDR1 SGHNT and CDR2 YYREEE come from the germline V gene (reference sequence). V lost 0 bases and J lost 6, with 7 bases in between.

This clone has just one count. V and J are TRBV19 and TRBJ1-2; the D gene is possibly TRBD1 (6 bases). From germline, CDR1 is LNHDA and CDR2 SQIVND (reference sequence). Trimming pared 6 bases from V and 3 bases from J, leaving 17 bases between. The CDR3 loop spans 15 amino acids. The DNA of the CDR3 is TGTGCCAGTAGGGTACAGGACAGCGCTGACTATGGCTACACCTTC. Its translation is CASRVQDSADYGYTF.

This sequence joins TRBV7-2 and TRBJ1-1; D possibly corresponds to TRBD1 (5 bases). The ends were cut back, 2 bases at V and 5 bases at J, with 12 bases in the middle. CDR1 and CDR2 from the germline V gene are SGHTA and FQGNSA. This CDR3 contains 14 residues. The CDR3 loop is CASSLRGGDTEAFF. The CDR3 DNA sequence: TGTGCCAGCAGCTTACGGGGGGGAGATACTGAAGCTTTCTTT.

The chain links TRBV5-1 to TRBJ2-1, with unresolved D. This CDR3 has 15 residues. The V gene's germline CDR1 is SGHRS and CDR2 YFSETQ. The V and J ends lost 0 bases and 0 bases respectively, with 7 bases between them. DNA for the CDR3: TGCGCCAGCAGCTTGGGGCTTGGCTCCTACAATGAGCAGTTCTTC. This codes for CASSLGLGSYNEQFF.

V usage is TRBV6-1 and J usage is TRBJ1-2; no clear D gene. CDR3 length: 15 amino acids. The V gene's germline CDR1 is MNHNS and CDR2 SASEGT. The ends were cut back, 0 bases at V and 6 bases at J, with 14 bases in the middle. DNA for the CDR3: TGTGCCAGCAGTGAAGCAGGCAACAGCGGAAATGGCTACACCTTC. This codes for CASSEAGNSGNGYTF.

This clone was seen just once. J is TRBJ2-6 and V is TRBV25-1; tentatively, D is TRBD2 (5 bases). Germline CDR1 reads MGHDK; CDR2 reads SYGVNS. The CDR3 has 16 residues. V gave up 3 bases and J gave up 2 bases, with 11 bases separating them. CDR3 coding DNA: TGTGCCAGCAGTGATGTCGCCGGGGCTGGGGCCAACGTCCTGACTTTC. It yields the protein CASSDVAGAGANVLTF.

The chain has TRBV7-9 and TRBJ2-4; 7 positions match TRBD1. Germline CDR1 is SEHNR and CDR2 is FQNEAQ (reference sequence). Trimming removed 2 bases from V and 4 bases from J; junction bases left unmatched: 2. The CDR3 sequence is 14 residues long. Here the CDR3 reads CASSLPGQKNIQYF. DNA for the CDR3: TGTGCCAGCAGCTTACCGGGACAGAAAAACATTCAGTACTTC.

This chain links TRBV28 with TRBJ2-3; no definite D call. The CDR3 runs to 15 residues. Germline V gives CDR1 MDHEN, CDR2 SYDVKM. CDR3 residues: CVVSPASVPGDTQYF. The CDR3 region has the DNA TGTGTCGTATCCCCCGCAAGCGTGCCTGGGGATACGCAGTATTTT.

This chain uses TRBV11-1 with TRBJ2-1; D not resolved. Germline lookup yields CDR1 SGHAT and CDR2 FQDESV (reference sequence). The CDR3 runs to 13 residues. The V end lost 2 bases, the J end lost 2 bases, and 4 bases lay between the germline ends. The CDR3 protein is CASSLTTYNEQFF. Here the CDR3 DNA reads TGTGCCAGCAGCTTAACTACCTACAATGAGCAGTTCTTC.

The CDR3 bases are TGTGCCAGCAGCGTAGTTTCGGTGAACACCGGGGAGCTGTTTTTT. Its translation is CASSVVSVNTGELFF. The V call is TRBV9, the J call TRBJ2-2; D ambiguous. Trimming left V 0 bases short and J 1 base short, with 7 bases between. Germline CDR1 SGDLS, CDR2 YYNGEE. CDR3 length equals 15 residues.

The chain couples TRBV10-1 to TRBJ2-3, with TRBD2 identical over 10 bases. This CDR3 region has 15 residues. CDR1 and CDR2 from the germline V gene are WNHNN and SYGVQD (reference sequence). The J segment lost 1 base and the V segment lost 5 bases, leaving 3 bases of the junction unmatched. CDR3 sequence reads: CASSPGTSGTDTQYF. The CDR3 DNA is TGCGCCAGCAGTCCTGGGACTAGCGGCACAGATACGCAGTATTTT.

This clone was seen just once. J is TRBJ1-2 and V is TRBV19; 9 bases match TRBD1. Germline values: CDR1 LNHDA, CDR2 SQIVND (reference sequence). Trimming removed 5 bases from V and 8 bases from J; junction bases left unmatched: 15. The CDR3 runs to 16 residues. CDR3: CASSFALTGGAGGYTF. The CDR3 DNA reads TGTGCCAGTAGTTTCGCCCTTACAGGGGGCGCAGGAGGCTACACCTTC.

Notes on this clone: In the same sample, other DNA sequences code for this CDR3. J is TRBJ2-3 and V is TRBV11-3; D gene ambiguous. V dropped 5 bases and J dropped 2 bases, with 5 bases sitting between them. Germline CDR1 SGHNT, CDR2 YENEEA. The CDR3 runs to 12 residues. The CDR3 DNA reads as TGTGCCAGCAGCCCACACACAGATACGCAGTATTTT. Translating it yields CASSPHTDTQYF.

The J gene is TRBJ2-1, the V gene TRBV11-2; D possibly corresponds to TRBD2 (6 bases). V lost 6 bases and J 7 bases, leaving 19 bases between the germline ends. This CDR3 region has 15 residues. CDR1 is SGHAT, CDR2 FQNNGV, per germline. The CDR3 bases are TGTGCCAGCAGTGGTTTTGTGGGAGGAGTAAATGAGCAGTTCTTC. Its translation is CASSGFVGGVNEQFF.

This clone showed up just a few times. The chain carries TRBV27 and TRBJ2-1; 14 bases fit TRBD2. Losses at the gene ends were 5 bases for V and 2 bases for J; bases not matched to a gene: 11. Germline assignment: CDR1 MNHEY and CDR2 SMNVEV (reference sequence). CDR3 length: 19 residues. The CDR3 DNA sequence: TGTGCCAGCAGTCCCCCCCTGACTAGCGGGAGGGCCACCTACAATGAGCAGTTCTTC. This codes for CASSPPLTSGRATYNEQFF.

V and J are TRBV5-6 and TRBJ1-2, with unresolved D. With 3 bases removed from V and 8 bases from J, the gap between germline ends came to 17 bases. Germline CDR1 SGHDT, CDR2 YYEEEE. CDR3 length: 14 residues. CDR3 bases: TGTGCCAGCAGCTGGAGGGAGTTTGGGCGAGGCTACACCTTC. This sequence encodes CASSWREFGRGYTF.

V and J are TRBV11-3 and TRBJ1-2; D not certain. CDR1 and CDR2 from the germline V gene are SGHNT and YENEEA. The CDR3 length is 14 residues. V was shortened by 5 bases and J by 2 bases, with 12 bases between the two germline ends. Written as DNA, the CDR3 is TGTGCCAGCAGCCCTGCGGGTGAGAACTATGGCTACACCTTC. Amino acid sequence: CASSPAGENYGYTF.

This sequence joins TRBV4-2 and TRBJ1-1; 8 bases line up with TRBD1. CDR1 is LGHNA, CDR2 YNFKEQ, per germline. The CDR3 length is 15 residues. The trim removed 0 bases at V and 5 bases at J, leaving 5 bases unmatched. CDR3 residues: CASSQEVQGGTEAFF. For the CDR3, the DNA is TGTGCCAGCAGCCAAGAGGTACAGGGGGGGACTGAAGCTTTCTTT.

The chain employs TRBV30 and TRBJ2-2; 8 bases line up with TRBD2. J lost 0 bases, V lost 0 bases, and 3 bases had no gene match. Germline V lookup: CDR1 GTSNPN, CDR2 SVGIG (reference sequence). There are 16 residues in the CDR3. The DNA for the CDR3 is TGTGCCTGGAGTGTACAGGGACTAGCGAACACCGGGGAGCTGTTTTTT. As protein: CAWSVQGLANTGELFF.

This clone was counted between two and nine times. This chain joins TRBV6-5 and TRBJ2-1, with D uncertain. The CDR3 spans 13 residues. V was pared by 0 bases and J by 6 bases, with 6 bases between. Germline CDR1 is MNHEY and CDR2 is SVGAGI. This chain's CDR3 is CASSYSPTNEQFF. The CDR3 DNA reads as TGTGCCAGCAGTTACTCTCCGACCAATGAGCAGTTCTTC.

This chain connects TRBV15 to TRBJ2-1; D might be TRBD2 (6 bases). V was trimmed by 1 base and J by 4 bases, leaving 14 bases between them. The germline CDR1 and CDR2 sequences are LNHNV and YYDKDF (reference sequence). This CDR3 comprises 16 residues. CDR3 sequence reads: CATSRGPAGGYNEQFF. CDR3 DNA sequence: TGTGCCACCAGCAGAGGCCCAGCGGGCGGGTACAATGAGCAGTTCTTC.

The genes are TRBV3-1 (or the pseudogene TRBV3-2) and TRBJ2-1, with 8 nucleotides matching TRBD2. Trimming removed 6 bases from V and 12 bases from J; junction bases left unmatched: 7. The CDR3 has 12 amino acids. Germline V gene lookup returns CDR1 LGHDT and CDR2 YNNKEL (reference sequence). CDR3 nucleotides: TGTGCCAGCAGGGCGGCGGGAGGTTGGCAGTTCTTC. Translated: CASRAAGGWQFF.

The chain recombines TRBV25-1 with TRBJ2-1, with 10 bases that match TRBD2. The V gene's germline CDR1 is MGHDK and CDR2 SYGVNS. Trimming cost V 1 base and J 6 bases; bases outside gene matches: 6. The CDR3 sequence is 16 residues long. CDR3 residues: CASSEWVAGGLNEQFF. CDR3 DNA sequence: TGTGCCAGCAGTGAATGGGTAGCGGGAGGACTCAATGAGCAGTTCTTC.